This TCR beta chain was captured in a study of T cells in women clearing cervical HPV infection. Sequencing was performed with immunoSEQ multiplex PCR; in TCRdb, only in-frame clones are kept and a portion is missing. The repertoire shows about 39,000 clones; the top ten hold 5.8%. The CDR3 is 15 residues long. Germline-derived CDR1 and CDR2 are LNHNV and YYDKDF (reference sequence). Trimming cost V 1 base and J 4 bases, with 12 bases left between them. Comment on this clone: Read sequence stops 3 residues before the CDR3 end, and the germline J gene provides the missing end.

This chain links TRBV15 with TRBJ2-3, with a weak D call TRBD2 (6 bases). The material sequenced was blood buffy coat. The sequence was collected from a woman aged 18-69 years with a cervical HPV16 infection that either progressed to CIN3+ or cleared (not recorded which). The CDR3 sequence is CATSRVGGGSDTQYF. CDR3 bases read: TGTGCCACCAGCAGAGTGGGGGGAGGATCAGATACG.